The rows below give T cell receptor beta chains drawn from one sample of a study of pediatric ulcerative colitis. Measured with immunoSEQ multiplex PCR; TCRdb has only the in-frame clones, and not every one. The table shows tens of thousands of clones, with 60% to 85% occurring only once. The sequenced material came from gut tissue. These receptors came from a boy younger than 18 with severe ulcerative colitis. Both conserved end residues are part of each CDR3. A D gene is named only where the DNA matches it firmly. Part of the rows lack a size; the others show once, few, many or a class for expanded clones.

CDR3 protein,CDR3 DNA,clone size,V gene,J gene,D gene
CASGLRGDEQYF,TGTGCTAGTGGTTTGAGGGGGGACGAGCAGTACTTC,.,TRBV12-5,TRBJ2-7,.
CASSEEGSSEAFF,TGTGCCAGCAGTGAAGAAGGGTCGTCTGAAGCTTTCTTT,.,TRBV6-1,TRBJ1-1,.
CASRKTGNYGYTF,TGTGCCAGCAGGAAAACAGGAAACTATGGCTACACCTTC,once,TRBV6-1,TRBJ1-2,.
CASSSKTGASLETQYF,TGTGCCAGCAGTTCCAAAACAGGGGCAAGTTTAGAGACCCAGTACTTC,.,TRBV28,TRBJ2-5,TRBD1
CASSVPNGTGRTEAFF,TGTGCCAGCAGCGTCCCCAACGGGACAGGAAGAACTGAAGCTTTCTTT,.,TRBV9,TRBJ1-1,TRBD1
CASSLNTEAFF,TGTGCCAGCAGCTTAAACACTGAAGCTTTCTTT,.,TRBV5-6,TRBJ1-1,.
CASSQEASGGSPHNEQFF,TGCGCCAGCAGCCAAGAGGCTAGTGGGGGTTCACCACACAATGAGCAGTTCTTC,few,TRBV4-1,TRBJ2-1,.
CATSRGTIRGEQYF,TGTGCCACCAGCAGAGGTACAATAAGGGGGGAGCAGTACTTC,.,TRBV15,TRBJ2-7,.
CASGEDPYEQYF,TGTGCCTCGGGTGAGGACCCCTACGAGCAGTACTTC,.,TRBV10-3,TRBJ2-7,.
CASSQTGGSSGNTIYF,TGTGCCAGCAGCCAGACAGGGGGAAGCTCTGGAAACACCATATATTTT,once,TRBV2,TRBJ1-3,TRBD1
CAIRTRGVGYTF,TGTGCCATCAGGACGAGGGGGGTTGGCTACACCTTC,once,TRBV10-3,TRBJ1-2,.
CASSDREETQYF,TGCGCCAGCAGCGACAGAGAAGAGACCCAGTACTTC,.,TRBV10-1,TRBJ2-5,.
CASSEGLNQPQHF,TGCGCCAGCAGTGAGGGACTCAATCAGCCCCAGCATTTT,.,TRBV10-1,TRBJ1-5,.
CASSSGSGGVDTQYF,TGTGCCAGCAGCTCCGGGAGCGGGGGCGTAGATACGCAGTATTTT,.,TRBV7-3,TRBJ2-3,TRBD2